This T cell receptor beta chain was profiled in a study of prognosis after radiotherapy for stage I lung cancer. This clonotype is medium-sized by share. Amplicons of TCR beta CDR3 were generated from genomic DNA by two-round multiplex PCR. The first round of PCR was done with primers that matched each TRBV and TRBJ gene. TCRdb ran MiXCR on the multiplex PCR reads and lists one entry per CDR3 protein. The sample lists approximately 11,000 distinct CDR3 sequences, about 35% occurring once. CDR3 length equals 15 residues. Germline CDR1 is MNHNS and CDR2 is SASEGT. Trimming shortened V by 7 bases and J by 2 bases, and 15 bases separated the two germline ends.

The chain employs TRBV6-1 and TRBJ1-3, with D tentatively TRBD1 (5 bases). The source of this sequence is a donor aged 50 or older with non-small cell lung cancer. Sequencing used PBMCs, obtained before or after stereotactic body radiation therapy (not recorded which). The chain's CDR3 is CASIPPGGAGNTIYF. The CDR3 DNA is TGTGCCAGCATCCCTCCTGGGGGGGCTGGAAACACCATATATTTT.